The 11 T cell receptor beta chains below were found in one sample sequenced in a study of human T cells and chemical hapten exposure. TCRdb analysed the RACE reads with MiXCR anew, one entry per CDR3 protein. The sample records about 360,000 distinct CDR3 sequences, roughly 5% being singletons. Stated time point: patch test 1, 2 weeks after DPC sensitization. Treatment: therapeutic diphenylcyclopropenone sensitization with weekly scalp DPC. Sequencing was performed on whole blood, taken in connection with sensitization to the hapten diphenylcyclopropenone (DPC). Every receptor here comes from a woman between 50 and 59 years old with alopecia areata. Some clones in this sample may be carry-over from other donors' samples.

This chain connects TRBV6-7 to TRBJ2-7, with a tentative D call TRBD2 (5 bases). TRBV6-7 is an ORF; its function is uncertain. V lost 4 bases and J 2 bases, leaving 12 bases between the germline ends. The CDR3 covers 14 residues. The CDR3 is CASSWRNEAYEQYF. The CDR3 DNA is TGTGCCAGCAGTTGGAGGAATGAGGCCTACGAGCAGTACTTC.

In this sample, this clonotype turned up a few times. The V gene is TRBV20-1, the J gene TRBJ2-7; 7 bases are shared with TRBD1. The CDR3 totals 14 residues. Germline CDR1 DFQATT, CDR2 SNEGSKA (reference sequence). V dropped 5 bases and J dropped 4; count of bases not matched to a gene: 11. In nucleotides, the CDR3 is TGCAGTGCTTACTCATCCGGGACAGTTTACGAGCAGTACTTC. Its protein product is CSAYSSGTVYEQYF.

This clonotype was seen a few times. This chain links TRBV27 with TRBJ1-4, with TRBD1 identical over 9 bases. The V segment lost 6 bases and the J segment 0 bases; nucleotides outside the gene matches: 8. This CDR3 region has 17 residues. Germline-derived CDR1 and CDR2 are MNHEY and SMNVEV (reference sequence). For the CDR3, the DNA is TGTGCCAGCAGCCTTGGACAGGGGAAGGCAACTAATGAAAAACTGTTTTTT. Its protein is CASSLGQGKATNEKLFF.

V gene TRBV12-3 or TRBV12-4 combines with J gene TRBJ2-3; 7 bases match TRBD2. This CDR3 has 15 amino acids. V shed 8 bases and J 5 bases; nucleotides not matched to a gene: 13. CDR3 nucleotide sequence: TGTGCCAGCGGGCAGACTAGCCGAATTAAAGATACGCAGTATTTT. It encodes CASGQTSRIKDTQYF.

In its sample, this clonotype was seen many times. The V and J genes are TRBV11-2 and TRBJ2-3, with unresolved D. Germline V gives CDR1 SGHAT, CDR2 FQNNGV. The CDR3 is made up of 13 amino acids. V was clipped by 3 bases and J by 0 bases, with 4 bases between them. The chain's CDR3 is CASSFPSTDTQYF. As DNA, the CDR3 is TGTGCCAGCAGCTTCCCCAGCACAGATACGCAGTATTTT.

This clonotype was recorded many times. The CDR3, as DNA: TGTGCCAGCAGCTCCAGAGGGACTAGCTTATACTACGAGCAGTACTTC. It encodes CASSSRGTSLYYEQYF. The genes are TRBV5-6 and TRBJ2-7, with TRBD2 matching over 9 bases. The ends lost 3 bases at V and 3 bases at J; junction bases unmatched: 10. The CDR3 loop spans 16 amino acids. Per the germline V gene, CDR1 is SGHDT and CDR2 is YYEEEE.

The chain recombines TRBV18 with TRBJ1-6; D gene uncertain. CDR1 and CDR2 from the germline V gene are KGHSH and LQKENI. V was shortened by 2 bases and J by 12 bases, with 5 bases between the two germline ends. The CDR3 spans 11 residues. The CDR3 loop reads CASSPDVPLHF. The CDR3 DNA follows: TGTGCCAGCTCACCAGACGTACCCCTCCACTTT.

Many counts were recorded for this clonotype. The V call is TRBV5-6, the J call TRBJ1-2; 10 bases agree with TRBD1. Germline V CDR1 and CDR2: SGHDT, YYEEEE. The CDR3 is made up of 16 amino acids. V dropped 4 bases and J dropped 4; count of bases not matched to a gene: 10. This CDR3 is CASSQRQGAWVYGYTF. As DNA, the CDR3 is TGTGCCAGCAGCCAACGACAGGGGGCTTGGGTCTATGGCTACACCTTC.

In this sample, this clonotype turned up a few times. The V gene is TRBV7-3, the J gene TRBJ2-3; 7 bases agree with TRBD2. CDR1 is SGHTA and CDR2 is FQGTGA in the germline V gene. The CDR3 totals 16 residues. V lost 1 base and J lost 4; bases outside the gene matches: 8. The CDR3 nucleotides are TGTGCCAGCAGCTTAAATCCCGTCCGGGGGGCAGATACGCAGTATTTT. Its protein product is CASSLNPVRGADTQYF.

This clonotype has at least ten counts. The chain has TRBV7-2 and TRBJ2-5, with TRBD1 matching 10 bases. CDR1 is SGHTA and CDR2 is FQGNSA in the germline V gene. Trimming cost V 5 bases and J 1 base; bases outside gene matches: 4. This CDR3 spans 15 amino acids. The CDR3 loop reads CASSRDRGPQETQYF. Here the CDR3 DNA reads TGTGCCAGCAGCAGGGACAGGGGACCCCAAGAGACCCAGTACTTC.

The chain is built from TRBV7-8 and TRBJ2-7, with TRBD2 identical over 9 bases. The CDR3 contains 14 residues. CDR1 is SGHVS and CDR2 is FQNEAQ in the germline V gene. V lost 7 bases to trimming and J lost 5 bases; unmatched junction nucleotides: 9. The CDR3: CASTEREDKDEQYF. The CDR3 DNA is TGTGCCAGCACCGAGCGGGAGGATAAGGACGAGCAGTACTTC.